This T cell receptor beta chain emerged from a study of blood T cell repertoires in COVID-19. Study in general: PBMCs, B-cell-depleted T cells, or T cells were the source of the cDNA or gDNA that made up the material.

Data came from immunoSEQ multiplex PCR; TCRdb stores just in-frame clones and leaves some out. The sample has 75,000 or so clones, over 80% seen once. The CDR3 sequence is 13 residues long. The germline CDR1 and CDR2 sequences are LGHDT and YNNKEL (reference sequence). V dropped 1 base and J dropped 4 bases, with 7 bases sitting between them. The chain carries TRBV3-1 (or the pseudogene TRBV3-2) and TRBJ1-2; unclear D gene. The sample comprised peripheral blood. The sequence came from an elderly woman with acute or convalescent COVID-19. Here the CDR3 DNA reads TGTGCCAGCAGCCAAGCGGGAGGCTATGGCTACACCTTC. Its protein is CASSQAGGYGYTF.